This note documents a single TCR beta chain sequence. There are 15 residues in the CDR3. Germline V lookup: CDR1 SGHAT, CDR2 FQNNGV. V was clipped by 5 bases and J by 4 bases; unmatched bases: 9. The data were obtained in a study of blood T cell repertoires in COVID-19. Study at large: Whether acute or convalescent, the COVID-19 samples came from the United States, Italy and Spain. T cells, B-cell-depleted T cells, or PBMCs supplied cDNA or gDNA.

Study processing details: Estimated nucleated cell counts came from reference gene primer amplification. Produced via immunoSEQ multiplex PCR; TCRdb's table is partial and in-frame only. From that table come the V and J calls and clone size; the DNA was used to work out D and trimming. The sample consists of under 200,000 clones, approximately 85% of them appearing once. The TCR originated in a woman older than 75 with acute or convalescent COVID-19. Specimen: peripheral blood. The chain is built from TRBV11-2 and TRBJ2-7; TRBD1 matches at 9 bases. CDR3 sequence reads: CASSRGTGKGYEQYF. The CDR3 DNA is TGTGCCAGCAGCCGGGGGACAGGGAAGGGGTACGAGCAGTACTTC. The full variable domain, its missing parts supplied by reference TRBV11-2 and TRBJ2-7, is EAGVAQSPRYKIIEKRQSVAFWCNPISGHATLYWYQQILGQGPKLLIQFQNNGVVDDSQLPKDRFSAERLKGVDSTLKIQPAKLEDSAVYLCASSRGTGKGYEQYFGPGTRLTVT.